This is a list of T cell receptor beta chains from one sample in a study of blood T cell repertoires in COVID-19. Using immunoSEQ multiplex PCR, the repertoire was profiled, and TCRdb retains in-frame clones only, with some absent. The sample lists 150,000 to 200,000 clones; approximately 83% were seen once. Sequencing used peripheral blood. The receptors were sampled from a human donor with active or convalescent COVID-19. The donor label of this sample is uncertain. Each CDR3 is given with its conserved first and last residue. Fields, in order: D gene, J gene, CDR3 length, clone size, V gene, CDR3 DNA, CDR3 protein. The D gene is left open where the match is weak. Size is stated for part of the rows, as once, few or many counts, or as a class when the clone is expanded.

TRBD1 | TRBJ1-2 | 14 | NA | TRBV15 | TGTGCCACCAGCAGGGACAGGAGGGACTATGGCTACACCTTC | CATSRDRRDYGYTF
NA | TRBJ1-4 | 14 | NA | TRBV29-1 | TGCAGCGCTAGGACAGATACAACTAATGAAAAACTGTTTTTT | CSARTDTTNEKLFF
TRBD2 | TRBJ2-7 | 17 | NA | TRBV5-1 | TGCGCCAGCAGCCTTGGACTAGCGGGAGGGCCAACCTACGAGCAGTACTTC | CASSLGLAGGPTYEQYF
TRBD2 | TRBJ2-3 | 16 | NA | TRBV24-1 | TGTGCCACCAGTGATCCCCTAGCGGGAGGGCCCGATACGCAGTATTTT | CATSDPLAGGPDTQYF
NA | TRBJ2-1 | 15 | NA | TRBV5-1 | TGCGCCAGCAGCTTGGTGGTCAGGGTGAACAATGAGCAGTTCTTC | CASSLVVRVNNEQFF
NA | TRBJ2-1 | 16 | NA | TRBV7-9 | TGTGCCAGCAGCTTGCGGGCGGGACTCTCCGGCAGTGAGCAGTTCTTC | CASSLRAGLSGSEQFF
TRBD2 | TRBJ2-2 | 17 | NA | TRBV7-2 | TGTGCCAGCAGCTTAGGGTTAGCGGGAGGACTCACCGGGGAGCTGTTTTTT | CASSLGLAGGLTGELFF
NA | TRBJ1-1 | 14 | NA | TRBV10-2 | TGCGCCAGCAGTGAATTGGGGGGGCGGGATGAAGCTTTCTTT | CASSELGGRDEAFF
NA | TRBJ2-1 | 14 | once | TRBV7-6 | TGTGCCAGCAGCTTAGCGGGGAGTCACAATGAGCAGTTCTTC | CASSLAGSHNEQFF
NA | TRBJ1-4 | 15 | NA | TRBV5-1 | TGCGCCAGCAGCCCCGGACTCAGGAAGGTTGAAAAACTGTTTTTT | CASSPGLRKVEKLFF
NA | TRBJ1-1 | 14 | NA | TRBV28 | TGTGCCAGCAGTTTGATAACAGGGTTCACTGAAGCTTTCTTT | CASSLITGFTEAFF
NA | TRBJ2-3 | 16 | NA | TRBV7-2 | TGTGCCAGCAGCTTAGAAAGTGGGGGGGCCGTAGATACGCAGTATTTT | CASSLESGGAVDTQYF
TRBD1 | TRBJ2-3 | 14 | NA | TRBV27 | TGTGCCAGCAGTTTGGGGACAGGGGCAGATACGCAGTATTTT | CASSLGTGADTQYF
TRBD2 | TRBJ2-1 | 17 | NA | TRBV24-1 | TGTGCCACCAGTTCTCTAGCGGGAGACCGGACCTACAATGAGCAGTTCTTC | CATSSLAGDRTYNEQFF
NA | TRBJ1-5 | 14 | NA | TRBV30 | TGTGCCTGGAGTGGGACAGATAGCAATCAGCCCCAGCATTTT | CAWSGTDSNQPQHF
NA | TRBJ2-7 | 12 | NA | TRBV12-3/TRBV12-4 | TGTGCCAGCAGTGCGAGAGCCTACGAGCAGTACTTC | CASSARAYEQYF
NA | TRBJ2-3 | 15 | NA | TRBV19 | TGTGCCAGTAGTAGAGGGACTCGGATCACAGATACGCAGTATTTT | CASSRGTRITDTQYF
TRBD1 | TRBJ2-1 | 14 | NA | TRBV15 | TGTGCCACCAGCAGTCCGGGGACAGGGTATGAGCAGTTCTTC | CATSSPGTGYEQFF
NA | TRBJ2-2 | 14 | NA | TRBV29-1 | TGCAGCGGGGCGCGGGGAGTGGAAACCGGGGAGCTGTTTTTT | CSGARGVETGELFF
NA | TRBJ2-7 | 11 | NA | TRBV20-1 | TGCAGTGCTAGGTCTGGCCACGAGCAGTACTTC | CSARSGHEQYF
NA | TRBJ2-3 | 14 | NA | TRBV11-2 | TGTGCCAGCAGCTTAGGTGGGGGGATAGATACGCAGTATTTT | CASSLGGGIDTQYF
TRBD2 | TRBJ2-7 | 14 | NA | TRBV27 | TGTGCCAGCACCGCGGGACTAGCGGGCAACGAGCAGTACTTC | CASTAGLAGNEQYF
NA | TRBJ1-2 | 13 | NA | TRBV12-3/TRBV12-4 | TGTGCCAGCTCAGAGGTCGTGGGCTATGGCTACACCTTC | CASSEVVGYGYTF
TRBD1 | TRBJ1-2 | 15 | NA | TRBV10-3 | TGTGCCATCAGTGAGACCGGGACAGCAACGTATGGCTACACCTTC | CAISETGTATYGYTF
TRBD2 | TRBJ2-4 | 15 | few | TRBV3-1/TRBV3-2 | TGTGCCAGCAGCACTAGGACTAGCCGGAAAAACATTCAGTACTTC | CASSTRTSRKNIQYF
TRBD1 | TRBJ1-6 | 14 | NA | TRBV5-4 | TGTGCCAGCAGCCGACAGGGGGTAACGTCACCCCTCCACTTT | CASSRQGVTSPLHF
TRBD2 | TRBJ2-7 | 15 | NA | TRBV19 | TGTGCCAGTAGTATGTCCGGGAGGGCCAGTTACGAGCAGTACTTC | CASSMSGRASYEQYF
NA | TRBJ1-6 | 13 | NA | TRBV7-9 | TGTGCCAGCAGCGCAGCGGGGAATTCACCCCTCCACTTT | CASSAAGNSPLHF
NA | TRBJ1-1 | 13 | NA | TRBV6-5 | TGTGCCAGCAGTAGGGGAAAGTACACTGAAGCTTTCTTT | CASSRGKYTEAFF
TRBD1 | TRBJ1-5 | 15 | NA | TRBV30 | TGTGCCTGGAGCCCCGACAGGGGAGGCAATCAGCCCCAGCATTTT | CAWSPDRGGNQPQHF
NA | TRBJ2-7 | 13 | NA | TRBV7-9 | TGTGCCAGCAGCCCCGACAGGATGTACGAGCAGTACTTC | CASSPDRMYEQYF
NA | TRBJ1-6 | 13 | few | TRBV19 | TGTGCCAGTAGTGTCGAACAGGGTAATCCCCTCCACTTT | CASSVEQGNPLHF
TRBD1 | TRBJ1-4 | 16 | NA | TRBV11-2 | TGTGCCAGCAGCCCCCGGGGGACAGGGATAACAGAAAAACTGTTTTTT | CASSPRGTGITEKLFF
TRBD1 | TRBJ1-6 | 18 | NA | TRBV7-2 | TGTGCCAGCAGCTTATGGGGGACAGGGAGCTCCTATAATTCACCCCTCCACTTT | CASSLWGTGSSYNSPLHF
NA | TRBJ2-7 | 15 | few | TRBV9 | TGTGCCAGCAGCGTAGGGGTGGGGAGCTCCTACGAGCAGTACTTC | CASSVGVGSSYEQYF
NA | TRBJ2-7 | 15 | NA | TRBV11-2 | TGTGCCAGCAGCTTAAAGGGAGGACTCTACTACGAGCAGTACTTC | CASSLKGGLYYEQYF
TRBD2 | TRBJ2-1 | 15 | NA | TRBV7-9 | TGTGCCAGCAGCTTAGGCGGGAGGTACTACAATGAGCAGTTCTTC | CASSLGGRYYNEQFF
TRBD2 | TRBJ2-5 | 15 | NA | TRBV19 | TGTGCCAGTAGTATTTGGACTAGCGGGGGAGAGACCCAGTACTTC | CASSIWTSGGETQYF
TRBD1 | TRBJ1-1 | 14 | NA | TRBV5-1 | TGCGCCAGCATCCTAGTCCCGGGACAGGGCGAAGCTTTCTTT | CASILVPGQGEAFF
NA | TRBJ2-3 | 14 | NA | TRBV14 | TGTGCCAGCAGCCAAGAGAGTAGTACAGATACGCAGTATTTT | CASSQESSTDTQYF
NA | TRBJ2-1 | 11 | NA | TRBV20-1 | TGCAGTGGGCTCGTCTACAATGAGCAGTTCTTC | CSGLVYNEQFF
NA | TRBJ2-7 | 15 | NA | TRBV6-2/TRBV6-3 | TGTGCCAGCAGTTGGCCCAGGGGGGCTTCCTACGAGCAGTACTTC | CASSWPRGASYEQYF
TRBD2 | TRBJ2-3 | 14 | NA | TRBV7-3 | TGTGCCAGCAGCCCGGGAGGGAGTAGGATAGGGCAGTATTTT | CASSPGGSRIGQYF
TRBD1 | TRBJ2-7 | 16 | NA | TRBV7-9 | TGTGCCAGCAGCTTGCTTCCGGGACAGGGTACCTACGAGCAGTACTTC | CASSLLPGQGTYEQYF
TRBD1 | TRBJ2-3 | 13 | NA | TRBV5-4 | TGTGCCAGCAGCCCGGGACAGGCAGATACGCAGTATTTT | CASSPGQADTQYF
TRBD1 | TRBJ1-2 | 15 | NA | TRBV6-2/TRBV6-3 | TGTGCCAGCAGCCAACTGATCGACAGGGGTGATGGCTACACCTTC | CASSQLIDRGDGYTF
NA | TRBJ2-7 | 14 | few | TRBV28 | TGTGCCAGCAGCCAGGAACCCTCGGACTACGAGCAGTACTTC | CASSQEPSDYEQYF
NA | TRBJ2-7 | 13 | NA | TRBV28 | TGTGCCAGCAGTTCGATCGCAACTAGAGAGCAGTACTTC | CASSSIATREQYF
NA | TRBJ1-2 | 13 | NA | TRBV9 | TGTGCCAGCAGCGTCTCGGGGTTTCGTGGCTACACCTTC | CASSVSGFRGYTF
NA | TRBJ2-6 | 18 | NA | TRBV5-4 | TGTGCCAGCAGCTTACTCAGGGGCGCCGGCTCTGGGGCCAACGTCCTGACTTTC | CASSLLRGAGSGANVLTF
TRBD1 | TRBJ2-2 | 16 | NA | TRBV10-3 | TGTGCCATCCGTACAAGCGGGACAGGGAGCAGCGGGGAGCTGTTTTTT | CAIRTSGTGSSGELFF
TRBD2 | TRBJ2-6 | 17 | NA | TRBV7-2 | TGTGCCAGCAGCTTAGCGCCCGTCCGGGGGGTTGCCAACGTCCTGACTTTC | CASSLAPVRGVANVLTF
TRBD2 | TRBJ2-2 | 13 | NA | TRBV6-2/TRBV6-3 | TGTGCCAGCAGCCGACTAGCCCGTCGAGAGCTGTTTTTT | CASSRLARRELFF
NA | TRBJ1-2 | 12 | once | TRBV12-3/TRBV12-4 | TGTGCCAGCAGAGAGCCCGTCTATGGCTACACCTTC | CASREPVYGYTF
TRBD2 | TRBJ2-3 | 15 | NA | TRBV18 | TGTGCCAGCTCACCACAGGGAGGGGCCGGAGATACGCAGTATTTT | CASSPQGGAGDTQYF